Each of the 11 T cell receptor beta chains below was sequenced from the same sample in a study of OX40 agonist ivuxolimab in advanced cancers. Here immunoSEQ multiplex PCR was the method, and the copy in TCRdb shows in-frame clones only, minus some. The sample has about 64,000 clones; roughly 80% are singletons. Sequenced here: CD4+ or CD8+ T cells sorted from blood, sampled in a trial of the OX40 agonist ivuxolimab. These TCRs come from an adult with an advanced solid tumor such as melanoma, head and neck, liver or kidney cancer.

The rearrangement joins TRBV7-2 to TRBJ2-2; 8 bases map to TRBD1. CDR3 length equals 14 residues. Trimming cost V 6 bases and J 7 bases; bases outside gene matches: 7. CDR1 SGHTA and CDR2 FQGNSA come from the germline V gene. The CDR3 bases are TGTGCCAGCAGTCAGGACAGGGTTGGCGGGGAGCTGTTTTTT. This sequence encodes CASSQDRVGGELFF.

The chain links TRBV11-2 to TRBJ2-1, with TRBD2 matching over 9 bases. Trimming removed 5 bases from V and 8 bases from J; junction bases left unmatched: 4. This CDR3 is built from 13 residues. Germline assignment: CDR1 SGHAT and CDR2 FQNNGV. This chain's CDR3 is CASSSRTSDEQFF. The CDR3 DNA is TGTGCCAGCAGCAGCCGGACTAGCGATGAGCAGTTCTTC.

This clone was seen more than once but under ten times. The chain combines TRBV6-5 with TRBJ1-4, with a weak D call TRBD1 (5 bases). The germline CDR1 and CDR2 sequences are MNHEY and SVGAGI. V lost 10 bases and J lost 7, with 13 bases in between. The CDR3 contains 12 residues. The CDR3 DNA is TGTGCCACCGGGACCGAAGTTGAAAAACTGTTTTTT. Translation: CATGTEVEKLFF.

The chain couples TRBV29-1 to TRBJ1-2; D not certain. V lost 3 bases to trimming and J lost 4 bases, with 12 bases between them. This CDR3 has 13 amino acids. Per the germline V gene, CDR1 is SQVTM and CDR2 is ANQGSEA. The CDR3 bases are TGCAGCGTTGATAGTAGTGGGTCCTATGGCTACACCTTC. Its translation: CSVDSSGSYGYTF. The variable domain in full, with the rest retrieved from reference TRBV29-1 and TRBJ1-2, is SAVISQKPSRDICQRGTSLTIQCQVDSQVTMMFWYRQQPGQSLTLIATANQGSEATYESGFVIDKFPISRPNLTFSTLTVSNMSPEDSSIYLCSVDSSGSYGYTFGSGTRLTVV.

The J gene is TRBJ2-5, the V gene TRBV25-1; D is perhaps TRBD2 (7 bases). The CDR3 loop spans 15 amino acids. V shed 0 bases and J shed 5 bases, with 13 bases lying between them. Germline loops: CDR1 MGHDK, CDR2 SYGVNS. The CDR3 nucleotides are TGTGCCAGCAGTGAATACGGGGGGCCTGCGGAGACCCAGTACTTC. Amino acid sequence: CASSEYGGPAETQYF.

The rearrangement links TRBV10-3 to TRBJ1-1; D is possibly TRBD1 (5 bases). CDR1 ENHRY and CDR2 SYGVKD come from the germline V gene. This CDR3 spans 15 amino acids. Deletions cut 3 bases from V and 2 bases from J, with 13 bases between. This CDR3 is CAISDGGGTNTEAFF. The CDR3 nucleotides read TGTGCCATCAGTGACGGTGGCGGGACCAACACTGAAGCTTTCTTT.

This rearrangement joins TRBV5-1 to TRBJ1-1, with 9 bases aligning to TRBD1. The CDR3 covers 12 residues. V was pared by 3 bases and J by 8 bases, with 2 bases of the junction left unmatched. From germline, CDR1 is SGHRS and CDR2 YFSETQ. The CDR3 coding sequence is TGCGCCAGCAGCTCCGGGACAGGGGAAGCTTTCTTT. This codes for CASSSGTGEAFF. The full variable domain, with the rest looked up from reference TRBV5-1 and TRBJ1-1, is KAGVTQTPRYLIKTRGQQVTLSCSPISGHRSVSWYQQTPGQGLQFLFEYFSETQRNKGNFPGRFSGRQFSNSRSEMNVSTLELGDSALYLCASSSGTGEAFFGQGTRLTVV.

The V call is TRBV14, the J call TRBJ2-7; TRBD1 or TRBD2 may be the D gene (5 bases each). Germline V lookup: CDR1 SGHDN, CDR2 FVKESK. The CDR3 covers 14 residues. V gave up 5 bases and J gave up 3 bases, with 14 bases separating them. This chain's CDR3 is CASSVQGAFYEQYF. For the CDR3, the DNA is TGTGCCAGCAGCGTTCAGGGAGCTTTCTACGAGCAGTACTTC. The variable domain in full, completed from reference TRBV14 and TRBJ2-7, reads EAGVTQFPSHSVIEKGQTVTLRCDPISGHDNLYWYRRVMGKEIKFLLHFVKESKQDESGMPNNRFLAERTGGTYSTLKVQPAELEDSGVYFCASSVQGAFYEQYFGPGTRLTVT.

The CDR3 here is CASSTGTGTSPLHF. The CDR3 DNA reads TGTGCCAGCAGTACCGGGACAGGGACTTCACCCCTCCACTTT. The rearrangement uses TRBV5-4 and TRBJ1-6; 9 bases agree with TRBD1. From germline, CDR1 is SGHNT and CDR2 YYREEE (reference sequence). This CDR3 region has 14 residues. J was trimmed by 9 bases and V by 5 bases; bases with no gene match: 6.

For the CDR3, the DNA is TGTGCCAGCAGTGGACCTATAGCGGATACGCAGTATTTT. It translates to CASSGPIADTQYF. The V call is TRBV6-6, the J call TRBJ2-3; a weak D match, TRBD2 (5 bases). The CDR3 length is 13 residues. V lost 5 bases and J 6 bases, leaving 12 bases between the germline ends. Germline V gene lookup returns CDR1 MNHNY and CDR2 SVGAGI (reference sequence).

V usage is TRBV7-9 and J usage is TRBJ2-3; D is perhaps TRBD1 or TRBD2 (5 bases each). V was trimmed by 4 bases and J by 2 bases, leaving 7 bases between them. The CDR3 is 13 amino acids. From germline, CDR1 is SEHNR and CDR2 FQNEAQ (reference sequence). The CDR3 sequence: CASSWGFTDTQYF. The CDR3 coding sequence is TGTGCCAGCAGCTGGGGGTTCACAGATACGCAGTATTTT.